The clone carrying this T cell receptor beta chain was recorded once. The data were obtained in a study of blood T cell repertoires in COVID-19. Study background: In each case, the material was cDNA or gDNA derived from T cells, B-cell-depleted T cells, or PBMCs.

TCRdb's table, derived via immunoSEQ multiplex PCR, lists solely in-frame clones and lacks some. The profile shows 150,000 to 200,000 clones, roughly 86% of them singletons. Germline assignment: CDR1 LNHDA and CDR2 SQIVND (reference sequence). Trimming left V 4 bases short and J 5 bases short, with 14 bases between. The CDR3 has 14 amino acids. V usage is TRBV19 and J usage is TRBJ2-5; possible D gene TRBD1, 5 bases. Sequences were obtained from peripheral blood. The clonotype originates from a man in his fifties or sixties with active or convalescent COVID-19. CDR3: CASSSTVSGETQYF. CDR3 bases: TGTGCCAGTAGTAGTACCGTGTCAGGGGAGACCCAGTACTTC.